The entry that follows covers one T cell receptor (beta chain) sequence. The antigen it binds to is not known. This clone may be a read error of a much larger clone one base away. This record comes from a study of breast tumors, draining lymph nodes, adjacent tissues (dated by TCRdb to 2015 to 2016). Some background on the complete study: Breast cancer patients provided tumor, adjacent nontumor tissue and axillary lymph nodes, and the study compared the TCR beta repertoires across these three sources. The study aimed to assess the relationships and possible T-cell exchange between tumor, surrounding tissue and draining lymph node repertoires in human breast cancer. What the research found in general, with its limitations: Tumors showed preferential V and J gene usage, and their T-cell repertoire diversity fell below that of lymph nodes yet above that of nontumor tissue. Rather than being directly demonstrated, the conclusion that tumor T cells originate in lymph nodes was presented as consistent with a hypothesis. The data were judged consistent with most tumor T cells deriving from the lymph node and then expanding within tumor tissue. Tumor and nontumor tissue repertoires were found to be significantly more similar in luminal-like than in basal-like breast cancer.

The CDR1 and CDR2 encoded by the germline V gene (reference sequence) are LNHNV and YYDKDF. The CDR3 has 17 amino acids, counting the end cysteine and phenylalanine. CDR3 DNA only is kept here, 51 bases in frame from base 1. The lymph node samples were taken from the axillary draining lymph nodes of breast cancer patients. The run used an Illumina HiSeq 2000. TCR beta chain libraries were generated by multiplex PCR amplification. The amplified TCR beta chain products were analyzed by high-throughput sequencing. TCRdb ran its own pipeline on the public reads, namely fastp trimming at Q25 and MiXCR clone calling, and kept in-frame beta chains. Rows with a matching CDR3 protein are joined into one entry that keeps the most common DNA and genes. The sample table contains over 250,000 distinct CDR3 sequences; only one count was recorded for more than 30% of them. About 1% of the sample rests with the top ten.

The sample was axillary lymph node tissue. The chain was built from TRBV15 and TRBJ2-1, with the D segment identity uncertain. The clonotype comes from a female donor with breast cancer. Some clones in this sample may be carry-over from other donors' samples. The DNA sequence is given as TGTGCCAGCAGCGTTACAAACGGACGAGCGTCGTACAATGAGCAGTTCTTC. This sequence encodes CASSVTNGRASYNEQFF.